This paragraph reports one T cell receptor beta chain. Its target is not known. Combining iRepertoire HTBI primers with Arm-PCR of CDR3 regions, the authors built TCR beta libraries. Each CDR3 protein gets one entry after TCRdb re-called the multiplex PCR reads with MiXCR. The table lists roughly 500,000 distinct CDR3 sequences, about 15% of them singletons. This sample stems from a study of regulatory T cells in long-lasting Graves disease. Study-level findings and limits: In persistent patients, shared public clonotypes (over 2,500) outnumbered those in new patients (around 1,000).

The CDR3 runs 15 residues. With 0 bases clipped from V and 5 bases from J, the junction kept 5 bases outside the gene matches. CDR1 SEHNR and CDR2 FQNEAQ come from the germline V gene (reference sequence). The time point here: newly diagnosed GD, antithyroid drugs for less than 3 months. Extracted RNA from PBMCs served as the source of the TCR library. The sample was also reused in another study, on T cells in Graves' hyperthyroidism and ophthalmopathy. According to that study: It was uncontrolled infection, other autoimmune disease, pregnancy or lactation that excluded patients. Ophthalmopathy cases were set apart from stable hyperthyroidism by a 13 V-J model.

Sequencing used peripheral blood mononuclear cells (PBMCs), obtained at new diagnosis, from a patient treated with antithyroid drugs. The TCR comes from a woman between 50 and 59 years old with Graves disease. This chain links TRBV7-9 with TRBJ2-5; 8 bases line up with TRBD2. CDR3: CASSLASEREETQYF. In nucleotides, the CDR3 is TGTGCCAGCAGCTTAGCGAGTGAGCGGGAGGAGACCCAGTACTTC.